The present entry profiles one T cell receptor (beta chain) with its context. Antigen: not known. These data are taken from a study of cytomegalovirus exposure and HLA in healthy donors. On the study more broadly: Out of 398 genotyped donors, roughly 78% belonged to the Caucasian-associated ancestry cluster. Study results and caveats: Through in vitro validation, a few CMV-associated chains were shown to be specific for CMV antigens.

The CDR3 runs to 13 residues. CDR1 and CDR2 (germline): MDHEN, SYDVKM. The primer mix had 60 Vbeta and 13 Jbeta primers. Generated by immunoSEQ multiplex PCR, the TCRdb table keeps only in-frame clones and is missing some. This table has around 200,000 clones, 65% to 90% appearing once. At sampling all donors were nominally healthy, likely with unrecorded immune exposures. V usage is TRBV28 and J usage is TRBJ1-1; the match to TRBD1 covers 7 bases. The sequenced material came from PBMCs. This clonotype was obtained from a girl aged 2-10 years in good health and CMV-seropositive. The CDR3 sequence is CATRGAGTTEAFF. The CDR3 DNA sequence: TGTGCAACCAGGGGGGCAGGGACCACTGAAGCTTTCTTT.